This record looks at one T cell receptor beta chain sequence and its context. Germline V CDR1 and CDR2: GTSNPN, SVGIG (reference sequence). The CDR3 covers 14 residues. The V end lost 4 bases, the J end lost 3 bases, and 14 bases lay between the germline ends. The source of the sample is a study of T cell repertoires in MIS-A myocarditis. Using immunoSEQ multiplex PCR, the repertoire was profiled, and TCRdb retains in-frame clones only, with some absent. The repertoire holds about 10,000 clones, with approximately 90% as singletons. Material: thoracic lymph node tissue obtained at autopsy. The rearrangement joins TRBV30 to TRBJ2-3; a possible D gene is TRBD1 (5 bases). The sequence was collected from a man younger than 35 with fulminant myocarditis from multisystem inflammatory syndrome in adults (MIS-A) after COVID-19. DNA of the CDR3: TGTGCCTGGACCCCCGGACAACATACAGATACGCAGTATTTT. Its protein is CAWTPGQHTDTQYF.